This TCR beta chain appears in the sequencing data of a study of CD4 T cells in relation to SARS-CoV-2 and coronaviruses listed by TCRdb under 2021. General notes on the study: In the ViraFEST assay, PBMCs were cultured with antigen for roughly ten days, after which TCR beta CDR3s were sequenced to identify antigen-specific clonal expansions. At the level of individual TCR clonotypes, the study evaluated whether memory CD4+ T cells crossreact between the spike proteins of SARS-CoV-2 and those of common cold coronaviruses. A different, Illumina-based TCR-beta assay was used to sequence expansion assays from other donors in the study. Samples from a few pre-COVID donors and the naive versus memory experiments were sequenced with the Adaptive Biotechnologies TCR-sequencing kit; other data were Illumina-based. An HIV-1 Nef peptide pool or a culture without peptide was used as the negative reference condition. Using patient-derived lymphoblastoid cell lines, the shared crossreactive spike epitopes were mapped to their HLA restriction. General study outcomes and caveats: Pre-pandemic and post-infection samples were not both contributed by any donor, so tracing of the source of pre-existing responses was limited. Crossreactivity analysis centred on spike protein, so crossreactivity against other viral proteins was not assessed. Small numbers of patients and of tested TCRs limited the study. Significantly weaker SARS-CoV-2-driven expansion was shown by crossreactive clones than by monoreactive clones, consistent with antigenic imprinting. Memory CD4+ clonotypes crossrecognizing SARS-CoV-2 and at least one common cold coronavirus spike were found in 55% to 70% of donors.

CD4+ T cells from unexposed donors were collected before the COVID-19 pandemic (2011-2018). After around ten days of culture, CD4+ T cells were isolated with the EasySep CD4+ T cell isolation kit. As far as cell numbers permitted, CD4+ T cells from unexposed donors were tested for reactivity against SARS-CoV-2 S and N as well as four spike pools from common cold coronaviruses. Each well held millions of PBMCs cultured in IMDM containing around 5% human AB serum and roughly 9.4 IU/ml IL-2. Half of the culture medium was replaced with fresh IL-2-containing medium on days 3 and 7. Each peptide culture condition was generally run in triplicate replicate wells. Leukapheresis product for the unexposed donors was purchased commercially. Ficoll-Paque PLUS gradient centrifugation was used to isolate PBMCs from either whole blood or leukapheresis product. PBMCs were either cryopreserved at -140°C or used fresh in the expansion assay. The QIAamp Micro DNA Kit was used to extract genomic DNA from the CD4+ T cells.

Libraries were made using the immunoSEQ multiplex PCR assay. The published analysis was carried out like this. During preprocessing, nonproductive sequences were removed, as were CDR3s that did not start with C, did not end with F or W, or were shorter than 7 amino acids. The MANAFEST web app was used to call antigen-specific clonotypes on the basis of expansion compared with the reference and with other culture wells. A clone counted as positive if significantly expanded in 2 of 3 replicate wells versus the reference culture at FDR below 0.05. To be called positive, a clone also had to show significant expansion compared with every other tandem well and an odds ratio greater than 5. CDR3 homology was measured as pairwise Levenshtein distance, computed with the stringdist R package after trimming three terminal residues from each end. The clones in this table, taken by TCRdb from immuneACCESS, are in-frame only. Not every clone is retained; where verified, under half of the shortfall comes from an unresolved V gene, and the cause of the rest is unknown. V and J calls and clone size are given by that table; D and trimming were obtained from the DNA. This sample comprises some 30,000 clones, 78% of them detected only once. 20% to 25% of the sample comes from the top ten.

This clone has more than one count but fewer than ten. Its antigen is still unknown. No qualities accompany the bases; no much larger clone lies one base away. The sample taken for sequencing was CD4+ T cells from PBMCs, cultured in vitro. This TCR was recovered from a human donor in good health.

The CDR3: CASSLDFPPRRKTEAFF. At the DNA level, the sequence is TGTGCCAGCAGCTTGGATTTCCCCCCCCGCCGGAAAACTGAAGCTTTCTTT. The rearrangement joined TRBV5-6 to TRBJ1-1, with no D gene named confidently. The junction shows trimming of 0 bases on V and 5 bases on J, plus 20 bases between the germline ends. The CDR3 goes from the cysteine to the phenylalanine over 17 residues. Of the read, only the CDR3 DNA is kept; its 51 bases are in frame from base 1. CDR1 and CDR2 (SGHDT, YYEEEE) derive from the germline V gene.